The sequence of this TCR beta chain was determined in a study of early stage breast cancer tumors. Across the whole study: Among approximately 12 ER+/PR+/HER2- tumors, eight were ductal, four lobular. Regarding the study as a whole: In most of the 16 patients, blood comparison separated tumor from normal breast.

As for this clone: Its antigen remains unidentified.

The CDR3 extends over 13 amino acids. Looked up from germline, CDR1 is MNHEY and CDR2 is SVGAGI. V was clipped by 6 bases and J by 5 bases, with 14 bases between them. The data were produced by immunoSEQ multiplex PCR, yet TCRdb's version contains in-frame clones alone and is incomplete. The repertoire holds around 14,000 clones, with about four fifths as singletons. The chain has TRBV6-5 and TRBJ2-7; no definite D call. The receptor comes from a person in their fifties with breast cancer. Input material: normal breast tissue next to the tumor. The CDR3 DNA reads TGTGCCAGCAGGTCACAGTGGACCGACGAGCAGTACTTC. It translates to CASRSQWTDEQYF.